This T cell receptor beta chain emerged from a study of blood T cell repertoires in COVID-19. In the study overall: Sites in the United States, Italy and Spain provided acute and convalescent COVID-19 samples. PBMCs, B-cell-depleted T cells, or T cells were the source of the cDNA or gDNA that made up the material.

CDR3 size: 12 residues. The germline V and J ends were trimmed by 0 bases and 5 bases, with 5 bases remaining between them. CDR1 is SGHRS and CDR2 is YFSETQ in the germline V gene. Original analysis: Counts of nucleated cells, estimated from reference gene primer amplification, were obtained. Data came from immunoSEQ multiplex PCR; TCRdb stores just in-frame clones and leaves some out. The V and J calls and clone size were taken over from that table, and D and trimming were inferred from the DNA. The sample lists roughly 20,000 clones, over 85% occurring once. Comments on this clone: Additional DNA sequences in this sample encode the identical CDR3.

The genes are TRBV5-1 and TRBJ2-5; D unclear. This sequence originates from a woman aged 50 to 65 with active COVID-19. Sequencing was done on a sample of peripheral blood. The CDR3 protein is CASSLAGETQYF. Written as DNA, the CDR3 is TGCGCCAGCAGCTTGGCCGGGGAGACCCAGTACTTC. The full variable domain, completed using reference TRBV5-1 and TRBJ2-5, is KAGVTQTPRYLIKTRGQQVTLSCSPISGHRSVSWYQQTPGQGLQFLFEYFSETQRNKGNFPGRFSGRQFSNSRSEMNVSTLELGDSALYLCASSLAGETQYFGPGTRLLVL.